This record looks at one T cell receptor beta chain sequence and its context. What this receptor recognizes is not known. No base quality values were provided; no much bigger clone lies one nucleotide off. Separate from the approximately 700-subject first cohort, the validation cohort of over 90 subjects was the group to which the donors belonged. This entry belongs to a study of cytomegalovirus exposure and HLA in healthy donors (dated by TCRdb to 2017 to 2019). Study-level background: The 666 repertoires of the first cohort and the roughly 120 validation repertoires were produced on the same platform, according to a later analysis. The study aimed to test whether signatures of past pathogen exposure could be identified by cataloging public T cell receptors. A separate validation cohort of about 110 different subjects was used in addition to the approximately 640-subject first cohort. The study combined high-throughput TCR immunosequencing, statistical association of individual TCRs with disease status, and machine learning to predict cytomegalovirus infection status. Study-wide conclusions, independent of this receptor: The validation cohort had no HLA typing available for a later analysis, so co-occurrence within that cohort was assessed over all 130 or so repertoires. In vitro tests confirmed that a few of the cytomegalovirus-associated TCR beta chains recognize cytomegalovirus antigens. The study gave a list of more than 150 TCR beta chains associated with cytomegalovirus. The authors suggested that the approach could potentially be extended to other disease states and immunological phenotypes. The classifier was reported to diagnose cytomegalovirus status with high specificity and sensitivity in both the original cohort and the validation cohort. Of the cluster scores, 94% were above 0 in a later analysis, which found that TCRs clustered in the first cohort also tended to co-occur in the 120 validation repertoires. While some public TCRs were present in many individuals, most TCR sequences turned up only very rarely across donors.

Relative to germline, V is missing 0 bases and J is missing 1 base, with 4 bases of the junction outside any gene match. Including cysteine and phenylalanine, the CDR3 has 16 amino acids. CDR3 DNA only is kept here, 48 bases in frame from base 1. The germline V gene (reference sequence) specifies SGHNT as CDR1 and YYREEE as CDR2. Libraries were prepared through the immunoSEQ multiplex PCR assay. On the study's bioinformatics: To diagnose cytomegalovirus status from the catalog of TCR beta chain sequences, a statistical classification framework was built. The source is immuneACCESS, and TCRdb retained only in-frame sequences with V and J called. Part of the clones is not carried over; for the studies checked, unresolved V genes explain less than half of this, and the remainder is unexplained. The V and J calls and clone size were taken over from that table, and D and trimming were inferred from the DNA. The sample table lists over 150,000 clones, less than 95% of them with a count of one. The ten largest clones capture about 2.9% of the sample.

Sequencing used PBMCs. The clonotype comes from a young woman in good health and CMV-seropositive. The V and J genes are TRBV5-4 and TRBJ2-3; 8 bases in between match TRBD2. CDR3 region: CASSLGPGGGTDTQYF. The sequenced DNA is TGTGCCAGCAGCTTGGGACCGGGGGGGGGCACAGATACGCAGTATTTT. Reference TRBV5-4 and TRBJ2-3 genes cover what lies past the CDR3, so the full variable domain is ETGVTQSPTHLIKTRGQQVTLRCSSQSGHNTVSWYQQALGQGPQFIFQYYREEENGRGNFPPRFSGLQFPNYSSELNVNALELDDSALYLCASSLGPGGGTDTQYFGPGTRLTVL.